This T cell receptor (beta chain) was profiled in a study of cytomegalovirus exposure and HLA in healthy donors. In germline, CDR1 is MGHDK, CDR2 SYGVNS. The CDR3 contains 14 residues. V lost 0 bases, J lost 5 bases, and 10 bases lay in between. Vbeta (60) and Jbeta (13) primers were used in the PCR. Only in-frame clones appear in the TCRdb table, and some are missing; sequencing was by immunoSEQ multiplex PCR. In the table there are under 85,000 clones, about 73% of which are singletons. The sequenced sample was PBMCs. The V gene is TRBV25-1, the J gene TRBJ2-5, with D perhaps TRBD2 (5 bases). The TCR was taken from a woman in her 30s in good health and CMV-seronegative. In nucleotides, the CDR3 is TGTGCCAGCAGTGAATACGGGCGAGGGGAGACCCAGTACTTC. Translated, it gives CASSEYGRGETQYF. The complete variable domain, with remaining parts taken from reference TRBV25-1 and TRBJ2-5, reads EADIYQTPRYLVIGTGKKITLECSQTMGHDKMYWYQQDPGMELHLIHYSYGVNSTEKGDLSSESTVSRIRTEHFPLTLESARPSHTSQYLCASSEYGRGETQYFGPGTRLLVL.